The rows below give T cell receptor beta chains drawn from one sample of a study of CD8 T cells in ankylosing spondylitis. Each CDR3 protein gets one entry after TCRdb re-called the 5' RACE reads with MiXCR. The sample carries roughly 180,000 distinct CDR3 sequences, 10% to 15% recorded once. Material for sequencing was blood, either unsorted or a sorted T cell fraction (not recorded which). These receptors all come from a female donor with ankylosing spondylitis or in good health (not recorded which). The CDR3 runs from the conserved cysteine through the conserved F or W. A D gene is named only where the DNA matches it firmly. Not all rows give a size; the values are once, few, many and, for expanded clones, a class.

V gene,clone size,D gene,J gene,CDR3 DNA,CDR3 protein
TRBV12-3/TRBV12-4,many,.,TRBJ1-6,TGTGCCAGCAGTTTATCGAGGGGTTTTAATTCACCCCTCCACTTT,CASSLSRGFNSPLHF
TRBV20-1,many,.,TRBJ2-7,TGCAGTGCGGAAAGTGAGGGAGAGGTGAACGAGCAGTACTTC,CSAESEGEVNEQYF
TRBV7-9,many,.,TRBJ2-1,TGTGCCAGCAGCTTATTCCCAGGGGAAGATGAGCAGTTCTTC,CASSLFPGEDEQFF
TRBV27,many,.,TRBJ2-7,TGTGCCAGCAGTTTTCTATACAGGGACCACGAGCAGTACTTC,CASSFLYRDHEQYF
TRBV5-1,many,.,TRBJ1-4,TGCGCCAGCAACCAGGGAGTGACTAATGAAAAACTGTTTTTT,CASNQGVTNEKLFF
TRBV25-1,many,.,TRBJ1-3,TGTGCCAGCAGCTCCGGGTCTTTCTCTGGAAACACCATATATTTT,CASSSGSFSGNTIYF
TRBV9,many,TRBD1,TRBJ2-2,TGTGCCAGCAGCGCTCCGGGACAGGGTGGCACCGGGGAGCTGTTTTTT,CASSAPGQGGTGELFF
TRBV11-3,few,TRBD2,TRBJ2-1,TGTGCCAGCAGATATAGCGGGAGCCCCTTTAGTGAGCAGTTCTTC,CASRYSGSPFSEQFF
TRBV7-9,few,TRBD2,TRBJ2-1,TGTGCCAGCAGGCCGGGACTAGCGAACAATGAGCAGTTCTTC,CASRPGLANNEQFF
TRBV29-1,.,TRBD2,TRBJ2-5,TGCAGCGTTGATGGACTAGCGGGAGGCAGAGAGACCCAGTACTTC,CSVDGLAGGRETQYF
TRBV11-2,.,TRBD2,TRBJ2-3,TGTGCCAGCAGCGGCCGACTAGCGGGAGGTGGAACAGATACGCAGTATTTT,CASSGRLAGGGTDTQYF
TRBV5-1,many,TRBD2,TRBJ2-1,TGCGCCAGCAGCTTCCCTAGCGGGAGTGTTAGGGTTGAGCAGTTCTTC,CASSFPSGSVRVEQFF
TRBV4-3,many,.,TRBJ1-4,TGCGCCAGCAGCCCGCGTCCGGGAACTAATGAAAAACTGTTTTTT,CASSPRPGTNEKLFF
TRBV12-3/TRBV12-4,few,.,TRBJ1-2,TGTGCCAGCAGTTTTGAATGGATTAACTATGGCTACACCTTC,CASSFEWINYGYTF
TRBV12-3/TRBV12-4,.,.,TRBJ2-7,TGTGCCAGCAGTGACGGGCCCCCTACCCACGAGCAGTACTTC,CASSDGPPTHEQYF
TRBV12-3/TRBV12-4,many,TRBD1,TRBJ2-5,TGTGCCAGCAGTCGTGGACAGGACGATCAAGAGACCCAGTACTTC,CASSRGQDDQETQYF
TRBV20-1,.,.,TRBJ2-7,TGCAGTGCAACAGGGGAGGCGGGAGGCCGCTCCTACGAGCAGTACTTC,CSATGEAGGRSYEQYF
TRBV18,.,.,TRBJ2-1,TGTGCCAGCTCACCACCGGGTCGGCCAGGCGGATTCTCCTACAATGAGCAGTTCTTC,CASSPPGRPGGFSYNEQFF
TRBV7-9,few,TRBD2,TRBJ2-1,TGTGCCAGCAGCTTAGCGTTTAGCGGGGAGAATGAGCAGTTCTTC,CASSLAFSGENEQFF
TRBV7-2,.,TRBD1,TRBJ2-5,TGTGCCAGCAGCTTAGGTGCCGCAGGGGGTAGGGAGACCCAGTACTTC,CASSLGAAGGRETQYF
TRBV6-1,many,.,TRBJ1-5,TGTGCCAGCAGCCTCAACGGGCAGCCCCAGCATTTT,CASSLNGQPQHF
TRBV2,.,.,TRBJ1-4,TGTGCCAGCAGTGAAAGGGTACCTAATGAAAAACTGTTTTTT,CASSERVPNEKLFF
TRBV28,many,TRBD2,TRBJ2-7,TGTGCCAGCAGTTTATTTGGTAGACTAGCGGGAGGGCCAGGCTCCTACGAGCAGTACTTC,CASSLFGRLAGGPGSYEQYF
TRBV3-1,few,.,TRBJ2-1,TGTGCCAGCAGCTCTGTGGTTTATGAGCAGTTCTTC,CASSSVVYEQFF
TRBV4-2,many,.,TRBJ2-1,TGTGCCAGCAGCCAAGAACAGGGTAGCTCCTACAATGAGCAGTTCTTC,CASSQEQGSSYNEQFF
TRBV29-1,many,TRBD1,TRBJ2-3,TGCAGCGTTGTTTACAGGGGAGCAGATACGCAGTATTTT,CSVVYRGADTQYF
TRBV29-1,few,.,TRBJ2-5,TGCAGCGTTGACGCAGGATCCTTGGAGACCCAGTACTTC,CSVDAGSLETQYF
TRBV18,few,.,TRBJ2-3,TGTGCCAGCTCACCGGAACGGGCGGCACGCACAGATACGCAGTATTTT,CASSPERAARTDTQYF
TRBV5-1,many,TRBD1,TRBJ2-5,TGCGCCAGCAGCATGACAGGGGAGGTTCAGACCCAGTACTTC,CASSMTGEVQTQYF
TRBV6-1,.,.,TRBJ2-3,TGTGCCAGCAGGGTCGAGTGGACGGCAGATACGCAGTATTTT,CASRVEWTADTQYF
TRBV12-3/TRBV12-4,few,TRBD1,TRBJ2-7,TGTGCCAGCAGACCGACAGGGAGCCACGAGCAGTACTTC,CASRPTGSHEQYF
TRBV5-1,many,.,TRBJ2-6,TGCGCCAGCAGCTTGCCCTCTGGGGCCAACGTCCTGACTTTC,CASSLPSGANVLTF
TRBV7-2,many,.,TRBJ2-1,TGTGCCAGCAGCTCCTGGGGGAGCTCCTACAATGAGCAGTTCTTC,CASSSWGSSYNEQFF
TRBV19,.,TRBD1,TRBJ2-1,TGTGCCAGTAGTGCGCTCCGGGACAGGGAAGATGAGCAGTTCTTC,CASSALRDREDEQFF
TRBV5-5,many,.,TRBJ1-5,TGTGCCAGCAGCAAAGAACAGGATTTCAATCAGCCCCAGCATTTT,CASSKEQDFNQPQHF
TRBV9,few,.,TRBJ2-1,TGTGCCAGCAGCACCCCCGCGCTGGGAAGCTCCTACAATGAGCAGTTCTTC,CASSTPALGSSYNEQFF
TRBV13,many,TRBD2,TRBJ2-1,TGTGCCAGCAGCAGAAGACTAGCGGGTCGGCGGAATGAGCAGTTCTTC,CASSRRLAGRRNEQFF
TRBV7-2,many,TRBD2,TRBJ2-3,TGTGCCACAAGAGCGGGGCGCGGAGTTGCAGATACGCAGTATTTT,CATRAGRGVADTQYF
TRBV6-2/TRBV6-3,.,TRBD2,TRBJ2-3,TGTGCCAGCTATTGGACGGGAGGTTGGACAGATACGCAGTATTTT,CASYWTGGWTDTQYF
TRBV24-1,few,.,TRBJ2-3,TGTGCCACCAGTTTGAACGGAGATACGCAGTATTTT,CATSLNGDTQYF
TRBV6-2/TRBV6-3,many,TRBD1,TRBJ1-1,TGTGCCAGCAGTAAAGGGACAGGTGACCTCATCTCCGAAGCTTTCTTT,CASSKGTGDLISEAFF
TRBV29-1,once,.,TRBJ2-2,TGCAGCGTTGTTGGATGGACCGGGGAGCTGTTTTTT,CSVVGWTGELFF
TRBV18,.,TRBD1,TRBJ2-5,TGTGCCAGCTCGCCGGGACAGGGAATCGAGGCCCAGTACTTC,CASSPGQGIEAQYF
TRBV4-3,few,TRBD2,TRBJ2-1,TGCGCCAGCAGCCAAGATACGACTAGCGGGAGCCAACTGTTCTTC,CASSQDTTSGSQLFF
TRBV15,many,.,TRBJ2-5,TGCGCCACCAGCAGAGAAGGAGAGACCCAGTACTTC,CATSREGETQYF
TRBV7-3,few,.,TRBJ1-1,TGTGCCAGCAGCCCAGGATCGGGAGCTTTCTTT,CASSPGSGAFF
TRBV20-1,many,TRBD1,TRBJ1-5,TGCAGTCTCTGGGAGTGGACAGGAACTCAGCCCCAGCATTTT,CSLWEWTGTQPQHF
TRBV7-9,few,.,TRBJ1-4,TGTGCCAGCAGCTCCGCGTGGTCTGAAAAACTGTTTTTT,CASSSAWSEKLFF
TRBV10-3,many,TRBD1,TRBJ2-7,TGTGCCACACAGGGACAGTTAGCCTACGAGCAGTACTTC,CATQGQLAYEQYF
TRBV12-3/TRBV12-4,many,TRBD2,TRBJ2-2,TGTGCCAGCAGGAGCACTAGCGGTACCGGGGAGCTGTTTTTT,CASRSTSGTGELFF
TRBV20-1,few,TRBD2,TRBJ2-5,TGCAGTGCTAGAGGGACTAGCGGGAGATCGCAAGAGACCCAGTACTTC,CSARGTSGRSQETQYF
TRBV20-1,many,.,TRBJ2-5,TGCAGTGCTAGAGATAGCCTAAGGGGGAAAGAGACCCAGTACTTC,CSARDSLRGKETQYF
TRBV11-2,many,TRBD2,TRBJ2-3,TGTGCCAGCAGCTTAGTTGTTGGCGGGAGGGCCGAATCTCCAGATACGCAGTATTTT,CASSLVVGGRAESPDTQYF
TRBV20-1,.,TRBD1,TRBJ2-5,TGCAGTGCCGCAGGGACAGGGCTATTCCAAGAGACCCAGTACTTC,CSAAGTGLFQETQYF
TRBV29-1,.,TRBD1,TRBJ2-3,TGCAGCCTGAACCTCGGCGGTCGAGGGGGCGCGACAGATACGCAGTATTTT,CSLNLGGRGGATDTQYF
TRBV15,.,.,TRBJ2-2,TGTGCCACCAGCAGGGACCCCCAGGGCGGGGAGCTGTTTTTT,CATSRDPQGGELFF
TRBV20-1,many,.,TRBJ1-6,TGCAGTGCTACTAGACAGGTTTATAATTCACCCCTCCACTTT,CSATRQVYNSPLHF
TRBV28,many,.,TRBJ1-1,TGTGCCAGCAGTTTGGTCAATTTGAACACTGAAGCTTTCTTT,CASSLVNLNTEAFF
TRBV2,.,TRBD2,TRBJ2-1,TGTGCCAGCAGACAACCCAGGGGACTAGCGGACCTGGGGAATGAGCAGTTCTTC,CASRQPRGLADLGNEQFF